This T cell receptor beta chain is drawn from a study of blood T cell repertoires in COVID-19. Study-level background: Italy, Spain and the United States were the sources of the convalescent and acute COVID-19 samples.

The repertoire was sequenced with immunoSEQ multiplex PCR; TCRdb's copy has only in-frame clones and lacks some. The data contain a few hundred thousand clones, roughly 80% of them seen just once; the ten biggest clones take up about 10%. Note on this clone: Relative to the germline gene, one junction end is altered; a read error may explain this.

The CDR3 sequence is 17 residues long. Germline CDR1 LGHDT, CDR2 YNNKEL (reference sequence). The sequenced sample consisted of peripheral blood. J is TRBJ2-2 and V is TRBV3-1 (or the pseudogene TRBV3-2); 8 nucleotides line up with TRBD2. This clonotype originated in a woman aged 80 or older with acute or convalescent COVID-19. The CDR3 DNA reads TGTCCCAGCTGCCGGGGGGAGGGGACTAGTGTCACCGGGGAGCTGTTTTTT. This encodes CPSCRGEGTSVTGELFF.